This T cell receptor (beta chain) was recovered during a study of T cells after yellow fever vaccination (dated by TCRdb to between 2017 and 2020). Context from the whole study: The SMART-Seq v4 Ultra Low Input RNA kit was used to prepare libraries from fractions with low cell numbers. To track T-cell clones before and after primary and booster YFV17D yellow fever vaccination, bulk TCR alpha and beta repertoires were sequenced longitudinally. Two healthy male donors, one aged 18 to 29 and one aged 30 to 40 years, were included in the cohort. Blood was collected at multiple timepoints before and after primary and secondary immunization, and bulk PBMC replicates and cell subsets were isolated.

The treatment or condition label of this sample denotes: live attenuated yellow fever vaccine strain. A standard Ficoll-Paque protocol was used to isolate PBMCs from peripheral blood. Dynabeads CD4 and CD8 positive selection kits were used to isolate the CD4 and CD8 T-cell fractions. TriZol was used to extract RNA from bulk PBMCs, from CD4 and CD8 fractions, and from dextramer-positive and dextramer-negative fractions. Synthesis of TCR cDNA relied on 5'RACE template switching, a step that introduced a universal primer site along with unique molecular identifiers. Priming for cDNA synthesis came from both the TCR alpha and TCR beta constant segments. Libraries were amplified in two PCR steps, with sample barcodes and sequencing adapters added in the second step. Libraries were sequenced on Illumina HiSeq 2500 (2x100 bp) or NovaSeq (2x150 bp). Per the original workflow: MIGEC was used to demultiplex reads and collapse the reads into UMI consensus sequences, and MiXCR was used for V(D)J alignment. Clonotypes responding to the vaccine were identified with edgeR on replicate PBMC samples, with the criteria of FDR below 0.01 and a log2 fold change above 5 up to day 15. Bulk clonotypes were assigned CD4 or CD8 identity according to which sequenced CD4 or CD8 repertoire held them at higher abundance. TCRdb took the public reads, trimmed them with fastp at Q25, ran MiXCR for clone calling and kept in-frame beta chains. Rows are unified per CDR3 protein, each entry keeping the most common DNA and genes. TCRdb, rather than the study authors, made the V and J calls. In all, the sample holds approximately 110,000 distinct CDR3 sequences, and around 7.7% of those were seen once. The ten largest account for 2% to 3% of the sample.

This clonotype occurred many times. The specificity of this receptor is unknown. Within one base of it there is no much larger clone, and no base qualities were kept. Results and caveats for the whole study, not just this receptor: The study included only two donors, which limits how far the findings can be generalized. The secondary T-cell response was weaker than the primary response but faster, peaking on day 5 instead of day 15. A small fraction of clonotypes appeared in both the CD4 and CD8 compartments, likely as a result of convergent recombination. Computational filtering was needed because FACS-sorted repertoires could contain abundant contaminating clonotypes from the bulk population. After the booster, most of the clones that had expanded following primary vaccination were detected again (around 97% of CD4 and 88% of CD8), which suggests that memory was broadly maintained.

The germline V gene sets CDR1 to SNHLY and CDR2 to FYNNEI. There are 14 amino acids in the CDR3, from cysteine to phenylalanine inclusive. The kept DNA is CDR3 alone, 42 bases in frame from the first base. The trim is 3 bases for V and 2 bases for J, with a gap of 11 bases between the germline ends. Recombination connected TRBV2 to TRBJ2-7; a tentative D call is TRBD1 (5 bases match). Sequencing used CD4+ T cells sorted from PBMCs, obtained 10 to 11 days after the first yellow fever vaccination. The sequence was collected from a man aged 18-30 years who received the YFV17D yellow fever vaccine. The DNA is TGTGCCAGCAGTGACCAGGGAAGGACCTACGAGCAGTACTTC. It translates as CASSDQGRTYEQYF.